A selection of T cell receptor beta chains follows, all from one sample in a study of OX40 agonist ivuxolimab in advanced cancers. Generated by immunoSEQ multiplex PCR, the TCRdb table keeps only in-frame clones and is missing some. The sample holds approximately 50,000 clones, about four fifths seen once. The sequencing used CD4+ or CD8+ T cells sorted from blood, collected in a trial of the OX40 agonist ivuxolimab. Receptors originate from an adult with an advanced solid tumor such as melanoma, head and neck, liver or kidney cancer. Each CDR3 is given without its conserved first and last residue.

TRBV7-2	TRBJ2-3	ASSLEAGGPEDTQY
TRBV19	TRBJ2-2	ASSSPRTGELF
TRBV5-1	TRBJ1-1	ASSPGQGRGMNTEAF
TRBV19	TRBJ1-2	ASSITALNYGYT
TRBV2	TRBJ1-6	ARKGGVSSPLH
TRBV7-2	TRBJ2-3	ASSNRDIAGTDTQY
TRBV7-2	TRBJ2-3	ASSFRLAGGPDTQY
TRBV12-1	TRBJ1-1	ASSRGWGANTEAF
TRBV18	TRBJ2-5	ASSPWTSRTEETQY
TRBV19	TRBJ2-6	ASSRSGANVLT
TRBV6-6	TRBJ1-1	ASSDTGRVRAEAF
TRBV19	TRBJ1-4	ASSPVRTNEKLF
TRBV9	TRBJ2-7	ASSSPGQGVVEQY
TRBV11-3	TRBJ2-5	ASSSRTSVGTQY
TRBV21-1	TRBJ2-1	ASSKKAPGQESNEQF
TRBV5-6	TRBJ1-2	ASSAFLGGIYGYT
TRBV4-3	TRBJ2-5	ASSPVQGAGGETQY
TRBV5-8	TRBJ2-3	ASSLGSRSTDTQY
TRBV2	TRBJ1-1	ASSPDTEAF
TRBV5-8	TRBJ1-2	ASSLVTGVVGYT
TRBV18	TRBJ2-7	ASSQSRDRSSYEQY
TRBV7-9	TRBJ2-2	ASSSGLAEPNTGELF